The TCR beta chain described here comes from a study of blood T cells in healthy people across ages. Germline V gene lookup returns CDR1 MNHNS and CDR2 SASEGT. V was shortened by 7 bases and J by 8 bases, with 17 bases between the two germline ends. This CDR3 contains 14 residues. Extracted total RNA amounted to at least 5.5 micrograms for each sample. Then a second PCR, running about 6 to 12 cycles, was carried out with a sample-barcoded 5' primer and a J-beta primer mix. In TCRdb, the 5' RACE reads were re-called with MiXCR into one record per CDR3 protein. This sample has under 2,000,000 distinct CDR3 sequences, with 40% to 55% found just once.

The receptor was derived from a woman aged 35 to 49 in good health. The gene calls are TRBV6-1 and TRBJ1-4; possible D gene TRBD1, 6 bases. The sample taken for sequencing was blood. CDR3 in amino acids: CASKDLDSNEKLFF. In DNA form, the CDR3 reads TGTGCCAGCAAAGACCTGGACAGTAACGAAAAACTGTTTTTT.